Below are 7 T cell receptor beta chains sequenced from a single sample in a study of PD-L1 blockade in urothelial cancer. Method: immunoSEQ multiplex PCR; TCRdb's copy keeps in-frame clones and lacks some. The sample has around 45,000 clones; roughly 80% are singletons. Time point here: pretreatment peripheral blood. Here the sequenced sample was PBMCs, taken around atezolizumab (anti-PD-L1) treatment. These receptor sequences come from a man aged 50-60 years with urothelial cancer.

This clone was detected only a few times. The CDR3 nucleotides read TGCGCCAGCAGCCAAGATCCGGACAGAATCCCACAGACTACGCAGTATTTT. Translated, it gives CASSQDPDRIPQTTQYF. The chain joins TRBV4-1 to TRBJ2-3; possible D gene TRBD1, 6 bases. Trimming removed 0 bases at V and 8 bases at J, with 21 bases between. The V gene's germline CDR1 is MGHRA and CDR2 YSYEKL. This CDR3 comprises 17 residues.

The CDR3 DNA is TGCGCCAGCAGCGACATGGGCGATCCCGCCAAAGTTCGGAATGAGCAGTTCTTC. Translated, it gives CASSDMGDPAKVRNEQFF. The chain combines TRBV5-1 with TRBJ2-1, with unresolved D. Trimming cost V 4 bases and J 7 bases, with 27 bases left between them. This CDR3 region has 18 residues. Germline V gene sequence: CDR1 SGHRS, CDR2 YFSETQ.

This clone was counted a single time. This chain uses TRBV20-1 with TRBJ1-1; D is unresolved. The CDR3 is 11 amino acids. The germline V gene encodes CDR1 DFQATT and CDR2 SNEGSKA (reference sequence). V lost 4 bases and J 1 base, leaving 4 bases between the germline ends. The CDR3 DNA follows: TGCAGTGCTAACAGGAACACTGAAGCTTTCTTT. This sequence encodes CSANRNTEAFF.

This clone came up a few times. The chain carries TRBV15 and TRBJ2-7; 7 positions match TRBD2. With V trimmed by 9 bases and J by 7 bases, 21 bases remained unmatched. Germline assignment: CDR1 LNHNV and CDR2 YYDKDF (reference sequence). The CDR3 runs to 16 residues. The chain's CDR3 is CATQRALGEGSREQYF. The CDR3 bases are TGTGCCACTCAACGGGCCTTAGGGGAGGGAAGTAGGGAGCAGTACTTC.

The chain uses TRBV10-2 and TRBJ1-2; TRBD1 is a possible D gene (5 bases). This CDR3 contains 13 residues. Trimming took off 5 bases at V and 4 bases at J, with 11 bases between the two ends. Germline lookup yields CDR1 WSHSY and CDR2 SAAADI. This CDR3 reads CASSNDRIYGYTF. CDR3 DNA: TGCGCCAGCAGTAACGACAGAATCTATGGCTACACCTTC.

This clone appeared a single time. The chain carries TRBV11-3 and TRBJ2-5; the match to TRBD2 covers 11 bases. From germline, CDR1 is SGHNT and CDR2 YENEEA. CDR3 length: 16 residues. With V trimmed by 2 bases and J by 1 base, 3 bases remained unmatched. CDR3 sequence: CASSLMGLAAQETQYF. DNA for the CDR3: TGTGCCAGCAGCTTAATGGGACTAGCGGCCCAAGAGACCCAGTACTTC.

The rearrangement joins TRBV7-9 to TRBJ2-7; a possible D gene is TRBD2 (5 bases). Trimming took 5 bases from V and 2 from J, leaving 13 bases between them. The CDR3 contains 14 residues. Germline assignment: CDR1 SEHNR and CDR2 FQNEAQ (reference sequence). The CDR3 loop reads CASSALGSPYEQYV. The CDR3 DNA reads TGTGCCAGCAGCGCCCTGGGGAGCCCCTACGAGCAGTACGTC.